This T cell receptor beta chain emerged from a study of shared clonotypes between healthy human individuals. J lost 4 bases, V lost 7 bases, and 7 bases had no gene match. The CDR3 is 15 residues long. Germline assignment: CDR1 MNHEY and CDR2 SVGAGI. Profiling relied on immunoSEQ multiplex PCR, and the TCRdb table lists in-frame clones only, not all of them. The sample consists of over a million clones, around 74% of them appearing once. The sequencing input was memory CD4+ T cells sorted from blood. This sample's subset: CD45RA-negative fraction. The source of this sequence is a man between 18 and 35 years old in good health. The chain couples TRBV6-5 to TRBJ2-2, with 9 bases that match TRBD1. The CDR3 DNA is TGTGCCAGCACCAGAGGGACAGGGCCCACCGGGGAGCTGTTTTTT. It translates to CASTRGTGPTGELFF.